The entry that follows covers one TCR beta chain sequence. This sample is drawn from a study of cytomegalovirus exposure and HLA in healthy donors. Both 60 Vbeta primers and 13 Jbeta primers went into the PCR. The table came from immunoSEQ multiplex PCR; TCRdb's copy has only in-frame clones and leaves some out. Found here are 120,000 to 150,000 clones, roughly 80% of them singletons; the top ten hold 2.9%. Germline CDR1 and CDR2: GTSNPN and SVGIG (reference sequence). This CDR3 spans 13 amino acids. V shed 2 bases, J shed 7 bases, and the junction held 4 bases outside the gene matches. The chain employs TRBV30 and TRBJ1-4; TRBD1 aligns across 7 bases. Sequencing input: PBMCs. The sequence derives from a woman in her 30s in good health and CMV-seronegative. The DNA for the CDR3 is TGTGCCTGGAGTAGTCAGGGGGGTGAAAAACTGTTTTTT. This translates into CAWSSQGGEKLFF.